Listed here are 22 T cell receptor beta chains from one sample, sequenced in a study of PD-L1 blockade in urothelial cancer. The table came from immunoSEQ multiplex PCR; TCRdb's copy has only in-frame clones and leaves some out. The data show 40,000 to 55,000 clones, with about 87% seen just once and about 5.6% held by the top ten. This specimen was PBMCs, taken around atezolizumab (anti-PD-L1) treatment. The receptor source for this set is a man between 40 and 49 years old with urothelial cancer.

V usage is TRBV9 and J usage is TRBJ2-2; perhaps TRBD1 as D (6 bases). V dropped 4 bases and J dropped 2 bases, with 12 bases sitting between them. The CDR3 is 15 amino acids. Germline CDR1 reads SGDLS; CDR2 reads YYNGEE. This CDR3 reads CASSMTGVNTGELFF. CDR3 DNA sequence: TGTGCCAGCAGCATGACAGGTGTAAACACCGGGGAGCTGTTTTTT.

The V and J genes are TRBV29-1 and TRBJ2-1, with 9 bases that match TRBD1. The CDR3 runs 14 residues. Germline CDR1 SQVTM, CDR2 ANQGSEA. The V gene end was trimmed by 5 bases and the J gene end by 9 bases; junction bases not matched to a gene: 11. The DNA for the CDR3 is TGCAGCGTTCGGGGACAGGGCGCTTCAAGTGAGCAGTTCTTC. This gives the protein CSVRGQGASSEQFF.

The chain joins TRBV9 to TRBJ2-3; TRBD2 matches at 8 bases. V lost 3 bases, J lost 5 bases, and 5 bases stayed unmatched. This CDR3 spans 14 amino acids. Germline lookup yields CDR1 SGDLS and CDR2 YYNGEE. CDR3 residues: CASSGSGTEDTQYF. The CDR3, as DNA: TGTGCCAGCAGCGGTAGCGGGACCGAAGATACGCAGTATTTT.

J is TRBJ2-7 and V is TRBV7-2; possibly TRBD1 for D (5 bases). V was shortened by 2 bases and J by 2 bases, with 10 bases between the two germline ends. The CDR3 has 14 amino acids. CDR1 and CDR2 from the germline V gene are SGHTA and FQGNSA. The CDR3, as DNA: TGTGCCAGCAGCTTAATCCAGGGTCCCTACGAGCAGTACTTC. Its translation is CASSLIQGPYEQYF.

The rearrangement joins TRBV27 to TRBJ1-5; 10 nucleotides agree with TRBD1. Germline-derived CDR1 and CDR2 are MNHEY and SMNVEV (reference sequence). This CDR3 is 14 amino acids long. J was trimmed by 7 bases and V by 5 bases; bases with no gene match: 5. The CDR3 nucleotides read TGTGCCAGCAGTCTGACAGGGGGCGGGCAGCCCCAGCATTTT. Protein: CASSLTGGGQPQHF.

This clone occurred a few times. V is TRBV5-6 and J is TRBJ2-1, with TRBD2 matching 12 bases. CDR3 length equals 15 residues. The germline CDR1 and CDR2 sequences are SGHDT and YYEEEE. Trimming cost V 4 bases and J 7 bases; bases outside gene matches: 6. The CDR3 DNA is TGTGCCAGCAGCGCCGGACTAGCGGGAAGGAATGAGCAGTTCTTC. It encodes CASSAGLAGRNEQFF.

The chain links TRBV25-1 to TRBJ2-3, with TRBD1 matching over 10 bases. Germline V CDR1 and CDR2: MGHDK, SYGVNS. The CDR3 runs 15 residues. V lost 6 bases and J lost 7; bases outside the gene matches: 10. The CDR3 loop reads CASSRGTGERYTQYF. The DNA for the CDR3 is TGTGCCAGCAGCCGAGGGACAGGGGAGAGGTATACGCAGTATTTT.

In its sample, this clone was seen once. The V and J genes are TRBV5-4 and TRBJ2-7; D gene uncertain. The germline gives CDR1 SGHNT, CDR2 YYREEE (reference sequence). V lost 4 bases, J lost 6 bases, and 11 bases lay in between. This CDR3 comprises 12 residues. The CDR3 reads CASSPIPGEQYF. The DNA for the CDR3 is TGTGCCAGCAGCCCCATACCGGGCGAGCAGTACTTC.

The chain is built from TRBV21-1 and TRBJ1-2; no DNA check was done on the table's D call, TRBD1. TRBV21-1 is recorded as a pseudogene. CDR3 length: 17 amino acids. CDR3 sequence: CASSLPQMTGMNYGYTF. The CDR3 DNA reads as TGTGCCAGCAGTCTACCCCAAATGACAGGGATGAACTATGGCTACACCTTC.

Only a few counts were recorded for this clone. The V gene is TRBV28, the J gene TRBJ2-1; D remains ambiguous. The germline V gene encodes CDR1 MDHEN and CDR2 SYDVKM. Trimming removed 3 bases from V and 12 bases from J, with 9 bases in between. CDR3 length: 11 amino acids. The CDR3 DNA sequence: TGTGCCAGCAGTTTCCGAGTCGGGCAGTTCTTC. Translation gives CASSFRVGQFF.

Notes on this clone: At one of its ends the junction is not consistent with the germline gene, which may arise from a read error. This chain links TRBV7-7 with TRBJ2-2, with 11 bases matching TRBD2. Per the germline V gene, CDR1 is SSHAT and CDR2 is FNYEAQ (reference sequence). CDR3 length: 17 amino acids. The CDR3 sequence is CASSASGTSGNTGELFF. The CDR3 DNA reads TGTGCTAGCAGCGCCTCCGGGACTAGCGGGAACACCGGGGAGCTGTTTTTT.

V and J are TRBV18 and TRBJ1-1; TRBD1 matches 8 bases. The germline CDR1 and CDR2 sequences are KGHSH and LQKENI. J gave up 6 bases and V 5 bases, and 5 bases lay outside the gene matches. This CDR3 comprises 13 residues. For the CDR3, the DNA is TGTGCCAGCTCAACACAGGGGGAGCCTGAAGCTTTCTTT. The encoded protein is CASSTQGEPEAFF.

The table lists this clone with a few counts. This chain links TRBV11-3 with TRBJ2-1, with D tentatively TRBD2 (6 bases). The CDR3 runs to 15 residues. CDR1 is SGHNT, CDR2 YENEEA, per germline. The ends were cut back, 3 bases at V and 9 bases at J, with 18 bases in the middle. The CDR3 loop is CASSFSQGGLSEQFF. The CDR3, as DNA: TGTGCCAGCAGCTTTAGTCAGGGAGGACTCAGTGAGCAGTTCTTC.

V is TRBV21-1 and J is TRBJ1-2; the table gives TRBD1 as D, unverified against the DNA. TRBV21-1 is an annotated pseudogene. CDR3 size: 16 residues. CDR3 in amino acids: CHQQKQTGRGDYGYTF. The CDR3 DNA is TGTCACCAGCAAAAACAGACAGGGAGAGGGGACTATGGCTACACCTTC.

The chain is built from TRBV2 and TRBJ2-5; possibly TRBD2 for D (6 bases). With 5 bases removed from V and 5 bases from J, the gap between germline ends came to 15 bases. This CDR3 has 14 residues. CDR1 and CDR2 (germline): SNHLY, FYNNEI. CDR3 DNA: TGTGCCAGCAGTTACCTCGGGGGTAGGGAGACCCAGTACTTC. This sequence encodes CASSYLGGRETQYF.

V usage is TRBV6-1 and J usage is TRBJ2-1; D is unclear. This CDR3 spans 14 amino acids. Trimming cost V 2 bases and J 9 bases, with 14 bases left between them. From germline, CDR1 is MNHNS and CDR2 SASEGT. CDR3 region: CASSETPGVVEQFF. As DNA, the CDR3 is TGTGCCAGCAGTGAAACCCCCGGAGTCGTTGAGCAGTTCTTC.

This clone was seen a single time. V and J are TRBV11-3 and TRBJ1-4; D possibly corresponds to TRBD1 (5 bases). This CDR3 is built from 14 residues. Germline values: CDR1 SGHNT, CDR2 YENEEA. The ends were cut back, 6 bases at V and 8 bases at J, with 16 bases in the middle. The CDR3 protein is CASSPSSEGEKLFF. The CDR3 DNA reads TGTGCCAGCAGTCCTTCCTCGGAGGGGGAAAAACTGTTTTTT.

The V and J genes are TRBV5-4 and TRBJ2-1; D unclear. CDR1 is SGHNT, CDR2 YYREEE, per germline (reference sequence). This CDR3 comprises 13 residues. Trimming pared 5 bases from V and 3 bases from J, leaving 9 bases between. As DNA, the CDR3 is TGTGCCAGCAGAGTAGCCAGCTACAATGAGCAGTTCTTC. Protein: CASRVASYNEQFF.

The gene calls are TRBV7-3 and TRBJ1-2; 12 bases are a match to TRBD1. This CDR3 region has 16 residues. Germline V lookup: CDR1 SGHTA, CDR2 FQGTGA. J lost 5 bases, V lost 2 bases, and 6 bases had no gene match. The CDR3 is CASSLGTGGAPYGYTF. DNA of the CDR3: TGTGCCAGCAGCTTAGGGACAGGGGGCGCCCCATATGGCTACACCTTC. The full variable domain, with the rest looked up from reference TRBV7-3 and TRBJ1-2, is GAGVSQTPSNKVTEKGKYVELRCDPISGHTALYWYRQSLGQGPEFLIYFQGTGAADDSGLPNDRFFAVRPEGSVSTLKIQRTERGDSAVYLCASSLGTGGAPYGYTFGSGTRLTVV.

CDR3 residues: CASRTSGGTYEQYF. The CDR3 coding sequence is TGTGCCAGCAGAACGAGCGGGGGGACCTACGAGCAGTACTTC. This chain uses TRBV28 with TRBJ2-7; 9 positions match TRBD2. The germline V gene encodes CDR1 MDHEN and CDR2 SYDVKM. The CDR3 is 14 amino acids. V shed 6 bases, J shed 2 bases, and the junction held 5 bases outside the gene matches. Supplemented by reference TRBV28 and TRBJ2-7, the full variable domain reads DVKVTQSSRYLVKRTGEKVFLECVQDMDHENMFWYRQDPGLGLRLIYFSYDVKMKEKGDIPEGYSVSREKKERFSLILESASTNQTSMYLCASRTSGGTYEQYFGPGTRLTVT.

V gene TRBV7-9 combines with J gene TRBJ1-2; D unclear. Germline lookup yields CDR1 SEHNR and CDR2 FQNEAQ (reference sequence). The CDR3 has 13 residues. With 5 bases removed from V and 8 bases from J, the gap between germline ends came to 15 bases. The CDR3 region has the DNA TGTGCCAGCAGCCCGTCGGAGCTCGCGGGCTACACCTTC. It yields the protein CASSPSELAGYTF.

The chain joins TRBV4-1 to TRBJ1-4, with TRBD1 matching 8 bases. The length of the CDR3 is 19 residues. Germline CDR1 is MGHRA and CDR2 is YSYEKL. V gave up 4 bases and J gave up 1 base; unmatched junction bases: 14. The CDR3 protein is CASSPTGQGVRRTNEKLFF. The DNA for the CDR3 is TGCGCCAGCAGCCCAACCGGACAGGGCGTTAGAAGAACTAATGAAAAACTGTTTTTT.